This TCR beta chain came from a study of blood T cell repertoires in COVID-19. Study in general: The study drew acute and convalescent COVID-19 samples from the United States, Italy and Spain.

The germline V gene has CDR1 LGHNA and CDR2 YNFKEQ. The V and J ends lost 2 bases and 5 bases respectively, with 12 bases between them. The CDR3 is 14 residues long. Per the study methods: By means of reference gene primer amplification, nucleated cell counts were estimated. The repertoire was sequenced with immunoSEQ multiplex PCR; TCRdb's copy has only in-frame clones and lacks some. The DNA was the basis for D and trimming; V, J and clone size are from that table. Altogether around 50,000 clones are present, approximately 90% being singletons, with the ten largest covering over 8.5%. V gene TRBV4-2 combines with J gene TRBJ2-5, with D possibly TRBD2 on 6 matching bases. Sequenced sample: peripheral blood. This TCR was recovered from a man aged 50 or older with active COVID-19. DNA for the CDR3: TGTGCCAGCAGCCAATCGACTAGTTTTGAGACCCAGTACTTC. This gives the protein CASSQSTSFETQYF.